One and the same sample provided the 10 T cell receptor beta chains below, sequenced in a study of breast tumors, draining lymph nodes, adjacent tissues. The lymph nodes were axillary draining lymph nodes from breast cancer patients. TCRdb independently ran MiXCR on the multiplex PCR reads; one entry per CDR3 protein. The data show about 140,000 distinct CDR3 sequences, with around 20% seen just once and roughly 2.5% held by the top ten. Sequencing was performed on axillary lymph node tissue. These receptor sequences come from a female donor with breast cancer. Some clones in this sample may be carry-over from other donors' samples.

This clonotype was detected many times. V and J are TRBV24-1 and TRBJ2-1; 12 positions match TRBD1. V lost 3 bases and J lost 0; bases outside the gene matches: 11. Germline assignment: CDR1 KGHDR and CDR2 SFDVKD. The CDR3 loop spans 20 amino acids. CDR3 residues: CATSDQIGTGGQSSYNEQFF. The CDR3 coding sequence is TGTGCCACCAGTGATCAAATCGGGACAGGGGGCCAGAGCTCCTACAATGAGCAGTTCTTC.

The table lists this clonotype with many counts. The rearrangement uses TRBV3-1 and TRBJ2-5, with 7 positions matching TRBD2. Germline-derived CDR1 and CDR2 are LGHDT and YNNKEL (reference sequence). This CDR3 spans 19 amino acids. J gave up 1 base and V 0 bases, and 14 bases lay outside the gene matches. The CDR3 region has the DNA TGTGCCAGCAGCCAAGATCTAGGCGGGAGTGAGTGGGCCCAAGAGACCCAGTACTTC. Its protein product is CASSQDLGGSEWAQETQYF.

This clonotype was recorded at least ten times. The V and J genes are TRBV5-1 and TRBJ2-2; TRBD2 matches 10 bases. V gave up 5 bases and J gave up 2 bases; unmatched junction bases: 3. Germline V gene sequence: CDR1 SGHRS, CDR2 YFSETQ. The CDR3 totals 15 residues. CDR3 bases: TGCGCCAGCAGTTCTAGCGGGAGTAACACCGGGGAGCTGTTTTTT. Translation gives CASSSSGSNTGELFF.

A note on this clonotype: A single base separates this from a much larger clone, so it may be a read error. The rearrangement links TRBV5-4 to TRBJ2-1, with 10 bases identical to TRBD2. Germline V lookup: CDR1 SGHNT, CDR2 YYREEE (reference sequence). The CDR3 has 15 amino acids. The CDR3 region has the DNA TGTGCCAGCAGCTTGGAACTAGCGGGAAACAATGAGCAGTCCTTC. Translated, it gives CASSLELAGNNEQSF.

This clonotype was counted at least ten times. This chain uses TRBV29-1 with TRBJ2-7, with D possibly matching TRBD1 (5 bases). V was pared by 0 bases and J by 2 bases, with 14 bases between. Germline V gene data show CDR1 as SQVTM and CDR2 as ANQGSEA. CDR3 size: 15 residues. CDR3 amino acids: CSVEDRTGSTYEQYF. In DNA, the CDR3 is TGCAGCGTTGAAGATCGCACAGGCTCTACCTACGAGCAGTACTTC.

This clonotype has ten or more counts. CDR3 coding DNA: TGTGCCAGCAGCTCCCGACTAGCGGGCTGGAATGAGCAGTTCTTC. It translates to CASSSRLAGWNEQFF. The V gene is TRBV3-1, the J gene TRBJ2-1, with TRBD2 identical over 10 bases. The CDR3 is 15 residues long. The trim removed 5 bases at V and 7 bases at J, leaving 8 bases unmatched. Germline V lookup: CDR1 LGHDT, CDR2 YNNKEL (reference sequence).

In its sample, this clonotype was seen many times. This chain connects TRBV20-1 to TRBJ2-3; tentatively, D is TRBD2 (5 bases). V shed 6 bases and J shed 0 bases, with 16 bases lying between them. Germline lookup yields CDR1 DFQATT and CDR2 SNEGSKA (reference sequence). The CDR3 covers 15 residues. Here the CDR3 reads CSAPGGGTSTDTQYF. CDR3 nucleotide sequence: TGCAGTGCCCCCGGAGGCGGTACTAGCACAGATACGCAGTATTTT.

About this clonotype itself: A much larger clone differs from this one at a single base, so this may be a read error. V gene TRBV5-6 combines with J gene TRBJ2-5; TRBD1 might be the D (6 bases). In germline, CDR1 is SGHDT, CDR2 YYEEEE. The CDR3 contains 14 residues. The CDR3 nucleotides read TGTGCCAGCAGCTTGGCGGACAGACAAGAGCCCCAGTACTTC. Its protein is CASSLADRQEPQYF.

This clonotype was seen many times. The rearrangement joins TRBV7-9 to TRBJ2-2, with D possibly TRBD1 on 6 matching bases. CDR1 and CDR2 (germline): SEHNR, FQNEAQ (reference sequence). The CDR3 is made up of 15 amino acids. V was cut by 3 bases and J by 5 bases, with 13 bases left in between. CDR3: CASSFSTTGTGELFF. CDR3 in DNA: TGTGCCAGCAGCTTTTCCACCACAGGGACCGGGGAGCTGTTTTTT.

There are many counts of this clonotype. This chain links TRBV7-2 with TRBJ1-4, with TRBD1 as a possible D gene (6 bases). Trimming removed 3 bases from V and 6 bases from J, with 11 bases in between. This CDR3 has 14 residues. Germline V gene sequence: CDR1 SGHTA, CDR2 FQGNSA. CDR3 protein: CASSFRAGDEKLFF. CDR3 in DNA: TGTGCCAGCAGCTTCAGGGCAGGGGATGAAAAACTGTTTTTT.